Shown below are 26 T cell receptor beta chains from a single sample sequenced in a study of siplizumab effects on memory and regulatory T cells. Their antigens are not known. Libraries were prepared by immunoSEQ multiplex PCR; TCRdb keeps only in-frame clonotypes and omits some of them. The profile shows approximately 5,700 clones, around half of them singletons. Coculturing of the mixed lymphocyte reaction cells was performed at 37°C for less than 7 days. Sequences were obtained from CFSE-low (dividing) CD8+ T cells sorted from an allogeneic mixed lymphocyte reaction. The receptors here all came from a human donor in good health; the cells came from an allogeneic mixed lymphocyte reaction. Some clones in this sample may be carry-over from other donors' samples.

The J gene is TRBJ2-7, the V gene TRBV19; TRBD1 matches 7 bases. The CDR3 has 14 residues. Germline-derived CDR1 and CDR2 are LNHDA and SQIVND (reference sequence). V was pared by 3 bases and J by 2 bases, with 4 bases of the junction left unmatched. As DNA, the CDR3 is TGTGCCAGTAGTATCCCAGGGGGTACCTACGAGCAGTACTTC. Residues: CASSIPGGTYEQYF. Combining the CDR3 with reference TRBV19 and TRBJ2-7 gives the whole variable domain DGGITQSPKYLFRKEGQNVTLSCEQNLNHDAMYWYRQDPGQGLRLIYYSQIVNDFQKGDIAEGYSVSREKKESFPLTVTSAQKNPTAFYLCASSIPGGTYEQYFGPGTRLTVT.

V gene TRBV7-9 combines with J gene TRBJ1-2, with D possibly matching TRBD1 (6 bases). CDR3 length: 15 amino acids. Trimming took off 1 base at V and 5 bases at J, with 14 bases between the two ends. CDR1 SEHNR and CDR2 FQNEAQ come from the germline V gene (reference sequence). This CDR3 reads CASSLGGLGTYGYTF. The DNA for the CDR3 is TGTGCCAGCAGCTTAGGGGGCCTGGGGACATATGGCTACACCTTC.

The chain recombines TRBV7-9 with TRBJ1-1; D call uncertain. Germline V lookup: CDR1 SEHNR, CDR2 FQNEAQ (reference sequence). The CDR3 spans 13 residues. V was pared by 5 bases and J by 2 bases, with 9 bases between. The DNA of the CDR3 is TGTGCCAGCAGCCCACCGAGAAACACTGAAGCTTTCTTT. It codes for CASSPPRNTEAFF.

The V and J genes are TRBV6-5 and TRBJ2-2, with TRBD2 as a possible D gene (6 bases). The CDR3 spans 15 residues. Per the germline V gene, CDR1 is MNHEY and CDR2 is SVGAGI. V was trimmed by 0 bases and J by 6 bases, leaving 11 bases between them. The CDR3 nucleotides read TGTGCCAGCAGTTACTCGATCTCGGGAGCCGGGGAGCTGTTTTTT. Its translation is CASSYSISGAGELFF.

This clone was detected a few times. The V call is TRBV9, the J call TRBJ1-1; a possible D gene is TRBD1 (5 bases). V lost 3 bases, J lost 1 base, and 10 bases lay in between. Germline CDR1 is SGDLS and CDR2 is YYNGEE. This CDR3 spans 14 amino acids. For the CDR3, the DNA is TGTGCCAGCAGCGCTGGGACGGCGAACACTGAAGCTTTCTTT. It translates to CASSAGTANTEAFF.

The gene calls are TRBV19 and TRBJ2-1; D possibly matches TRBD1 or TRBD2 (5 bases each). Germline V gene data show CDR1 as LNHDA and CDR2 as SQIVND (reference sequence). The CDR3 extends over 12 amino acids. Trimming cost V 3 bases and J 8 bases, with 8 bases left between them. The CDR3 spells CASSMGVHEQFF. DNA for the CDR3: TGTGCCAGTAGTATGGGGGTCCATGAGCAGTTCTTC.

A few counts support this clone. This CDR3 is CASSLVAYNEQFF. The CDR3 DNA reads TGTGCCAGCAGCTTAGTTGCCTACAATGAGCAGTTCTTC. The chain uses TRBV11-2 and TRBJ2-1; D is uncertain. The CDR3 has 13 residues. Germline CDR1 reads SGHAT; CDR2 reads FQNNGV. The V end was cut by 1 base, the J end by 2 bases, with 3 bases between.

In its sample, this clone was seen a few times. J is TRBJ2-1 and V is TRBV11-3; tentative D call: TRBD1 (5 bases). The germline CDR1 and CDR2 sequences are SGHNT and YENEEA. CDR3 size: 17 residues. V lost 0 bases and J lost 3, with 15 bases in between. As DNA, the CDR3 is TGTGCCAGCAGCTTAGATCTGGAAGGGGCCAGCTACAATGAGCAGTTCTTC. Its protein product is CASSLDLEGASYNEQFF. The whole variable domain, remainder taken from reference TRBV11-3 and TRBJ2-1, is EAGVVQSPRYKIIEKKQPVAFWCNPISGHNTLYWYLQNLGQGPELLIRYENEEAVDDSQLPKDRFSAERLKGVDSTLKIQPAELGDSAVYLCASSLDLEGASYNEQFFGPGTRLTVL.

The V and J genes are TRBV29-1 and TRBJ2-2; no clear D gene. Germline-derived CDR1 and CDR2 are SQVTM and ANQGSEA. Between the trimmed V and J ends, which lost 6 bases and 6 bases, there was a span of 17 bases. The CDR3 spans 14 residues. The CDR3 spells CSVFLDRAPGELFF. The CDR3 nucleotides read TGCAGCGTGTTCTTGGACCGGGCGCCCGGGGAGCTGTTTTTT.

The chain links TRBV13 to TRBJ2-7; 8 nucleotides align to TRBD1. The V gene end was trimmed by 2 bases and the J gene end by 1 base; junction bases not matched to a gene: 4. Germline CDR1 is PRHDT and CDR2 is FYEKMQ (reference sequence). CDR3 length equals 15 residues. The CDR3, as DNA: TGTGCCAGCAGCTTATTTGGACAGGGATCCTACGAGCAGTACTTC. It yields the protein CASSLFGQGSYEQYF.

This clone has more than one count but fewer than ten. The J gene is TRBJ2-7, the V gene TRBV10-1; tentatively, D is TRBD1 (6 bases). Trimming left V 2 bases short and J 2 bases short, with 7 bases between. In germline, CDR1 is WNHNN, CDR2 SYGVQD (reference sequence). The CDR3 has 13 amino acids. The CDR3, as DNA: TGCGCCAGCAGTGAGGGACAGACCTACGAGCAGTACTTC. It encodes CASSEGQTYEQYF.

In this sample, this clone is medium-sized. V gene TRBV5-4 combines with J gene TRBJ2-1, with D hard to call. The CDR3 runs to 14 residues. Trimming shortened V by 0 bases and J by 5 bases, and 9 bases separated the two germline ends. The germline V gene encodes CDR1 SGHNT and CDR2 YYREEE (reference sequence). CDR3 residues: CASSLGLENNEQFF. In nucleotides, the CDR3 is TGTGCCAGCAGCTTGGGGTTGGAGAACAATGAGCAGTTCTTC.

This chain links TRBV19 with TRBJ1-2; D remains unclear. CDR3 length equals 14 residues. CDR1 is LNHDA, CDR2 SQIVND, per germline (reference sequence). Trimming shortened V by 5 bases and J by 7 bases, and 17 bases separated the two germline ends. The chain's CDR3 is CASSGPGGRSGYTF. In DNA form, the CDR3 reads TGTGCCAGTAGTGGCCCGGGAGGGAGGAGTGGCTACACCTTC.

The chain recombines TRBV6-5 with TRBJ2-2, with no clear D. The CDR3 has 14 amino acids. Trimming left V 6 bases short and J 4 bases short, with 12 bases between. In germline, CDR1 is MNHEY, CDR2 SVGAGI. CDR3 nucleotides: TGTGCCAGCAGCGGAGTTTCGAGCACCGGGGAGCTGTTTTTT. Translating it yields CASSGVSSTGELFF.

The chain joins TRBV9 to TRBJ2-5, with a tentative D call TRBD2 (5 bases). The CDR3 covers 15 residues. Germline loops: CDR1 SGDLS, CDR2 YYNGEE. Trimming left V 2 bases short and J 4 bases short, with 15 bases between. The CDR3 sequence is CASSVYGLLGETQYF. The CDR3 region has the DNA TGTGCCAGCAGCGTGTACGGACTGCTGGGAGAGACCCAGTACTTC.

The chain recombines TRBV5-6 with TRBJ2-7; 9 nucleotides agree with TRBD2. The J segment lost 3 bases and the V segment lost 4 bases, leaving 8 bases of the junction unmatched. This CDR3 is built from 15 residues. CDR1 and CDR2 from the germline V gene are SGHDT and YYEEEE. CDR3 sequence reads: CASSPQAREGYEQYF. CDR3 nucleotides: TGTGCCAGCAGCCCTCAGGCGCGGGAGGGCTACGAGCAGTACTTC. The full variable domain, in which reference TRBV5-6 and TRBJ2-7 provide the parts outside the CDR3, is DAGVTQSPTHLIKTRGQQVTLRCSPKSGHDTVSWYQQALGQGPQFIFQYYEEEERQRGNFPDRFSGHQFPNYSSELNVNALLLGDSALYLCASSPQAREGYEQYFGPGTRLTVT.

The chain recombines TRBV6-5 with TRBJ2-7; 7 bases map to TRBD2. The germline V gene has CDR1 MNHEY and CDR2 SVGAGI. With 5 bases clipped from V and 5 bases from J, the junction kept 6 bases outside the gene matches. The length of the CDR3 is 13 residues. The CDR3 DNA is TGTGCCAGCAGTGGCGGACTAGGAGACGAGCAGTACTTC. It specifies CASSGGLGDEQYF.

The rearrangement joins TRBV21-1 to TRBJ2-6; the table's D call of TRBD1 was not tested on the DNA. TRBV21-1 is listed as a pseudogene. CDR3 size: 19 residues. DNA for the CDR3: TGTGCCAGCAGCAACTCCCCACGGGACAGATCCTCTGGGGCCAACGTCCTGACTTTC. This encodes CASSNSPRDRSSGANVLTF.

The rearrangement uses TRBV7-8 and TRBJ1-5; TRBD1 agrees at 7 bases. The CDR3 loop spans 16 amino acids. Germline V gene lookup returns CDR1 SGHVS and CDR2 FQNEAQ. Trimming took 10 bases from V and 1 from J; bases not matched to a gene: 13. This CDR3 is CATQGEGSLSNQPQHF. The CDR3 DNA follows: TGTGCCACCCAGGGGGAGGGATCCTTGAGCAATCAGCCCCAGCATTTT.

The rearrangement joins TRBV27 to TRBJ1-4, with 7 bases lining up with TRBD1. Germline lookup yields CDR1 MNHEY and CDR2 SMNVEV (reference sequence). Trimming cost V 4 bases and J 4 bases; bases outside gene matches: 9. This CDR3 region has 16 residues. The CDR3 loop reads CASSSMTGYFNEKLFF. The CDR3 DNA follows: TGTGCCAGCAGTTCCATGACAGGGTACTTTAATGAAAAACTGTTTTTT. Variable domain in full (rest from reference TRBV27 and TRBJ1-4): EAQVTQNPRYLITVTGKKLTVTCSQNMNHEYMSWYRQDPGLGLRQIYYSMNVEVTDKGDVPEGYKVSRKEKRNFPLILESPSPNQTSLYFCASSSMTGYFNEKLFFGSGTQLSVL.

Note on this clone: This sample also contains other DNA sequences that code for the same CDR3. DNA of the CDR3: TGTGCCAGCAGCTACTCGACTAGCGGGAGTTCTGCAGATACGCAGTATTTT. Its translation is CASSYSTSGSSADTQYF. This chain joins TRBV7-6 and TRBJ2-3; TRBD2 aligns across 12 bases. This CDR3 is built from 17 residues. The germline V gene encodes CDR1 SGHVS and CDR2 FNYEAQ. Trimming took 4 bases from V and 4 from J; bases not matched to a gene: 9. Combining the CDR3 with reference TRBV7-6 and TRBJ2-3 gives the whole variable domain GAGVSQSPRYKVTKRGQDVALRCDPISGHVSLYWYRQALGQGPEFLTYFNYEAQQDKSGLPNDRFSAERPEGSISTLTIQRTEQRDSAMYRCASSYSTSGSSADTQYFGPGTRLTVL.

Only a few counts were recorded for this clone. The chain has TRBV7-9 and TRBJ2-7, with D possibly matching TRBD2 (6 bases). Trimming took off 5 bases at V and 3 bases at J, with 17 bases between the two ends. Germline V gives CDR1 SEHNR, CDR2 FQNEAQ (reference sequence). The CDR3 extends over 15 amino acids. CDR3 region: CASSHLKEGVYEQYF. As DNA, the CDR3 is TGTGCCAGCAGCCACCTAAAGGAGGGTGTCTACGAGCAGTACTTC.

This rearrangement joins TRBV28 to TRBJ2-7; 7 bases align to TRBD1. CDR3 length: 14 amino acids. The V gene's germline CDR1 is MDHEN and CDR2 SYDVKM. The trim removed 4 bases at V and 1 base at J, leaving 4 bases unmatched. The CDR3 bases are TGTGCCAGCAGTTCTCCGGGACAGTCCTACGAGCAGTACTTC. Encoded protein: CASSSPGQSYEQYF.

The CDR3 DNA sequence: TGTGCCAGCAGGGAAAACGCCGCGGGACTAGCCGATACGCAGTATTTT. Protein product: CASRENAAGLADTQYF. The genes are TRBV27 and TRBJ2-3, with 9 bases lining up with TRBD2. Germline values: CDR1 MNHEY, CDR2 SMNVEV (reference sequence). The CDR3 length is 16 residues. Trimming cost V 6 bases and J 6 bases; bases outside gene matches: 13.

V is TRBV4-1 and J is TRBJ1-2; TRBD1 matches 9 bases. CDR3 length: 15 residues. Germline trimming cut 2 bases from V and 8 bases from J; bases unmatched to any gene: 9. CDR1 is MGHRA, CDR2 YSYEKL, per germline. As DNA, the CDR3 is TGCGCCAGCAGCCAATCAATGGGACAGGGAGGCGGCTACACCTTC. This codes for CASSQSMGQGGGYTF.

This clone turned up a few times. The rearrangement joins TRBV7-6 to TRBJ2-7, with TRBD2 matching over 9 bases. The length of the CDR3 is 14 residues. Germline V gene sequence: CDR1 SGHVS, CDR2 FNYEAQ. V dropped 5 bases and J dropped 0; count of bases not matched to a gene: 2. In nucleotides, the CDR3 is TGTGCCAGCAGCCCGACTAGCGGCTCCTACGAGCAGTACTTC. Protein sequence: CASSPTSGSYEQYF.